The 12 T cell receptor beta chains presented below share a single source sample, sequenced in a study of blood T cell repertoires in COVID-19. Method: immunoSEQ multiplex PCR; TCRdb's copy keeps in-frame clones and lacks some. The table records approximately 260,000 clones, approximately 83% of them present only once. What was sequenced was peripheral blood. Receptors were obtained from a woman aged 65 to 85 with acute or convalescent COVID-19.

The chain employs TRBV3-1 (or the pseudogene TRBV3-2) and TRBJ2-5, with 10 bases aligning to TRBD2. Germline CDR1 reads LGHDT; CDR2 reads YNNKEL (reference sequence). V lost 4 bases and J lost 5; bases outside the gene matches: 13. The CDR3 is 17 residues long. CDR3: CASSLSSGGAFGETQYF. The DNA for the CDR3 is TGTGCCAGCAGCCTCTCCAGCGGGGGGGCCTTCGGGGAGACCCAGTACTTC.

The V and J genes are TRBV18 and TRBJ2-5; TRBD1 agrees at 9 bases. The V and J ends lost 3 bases and 2 bases, in that order; junction bases with no gene match: 10. This CDR3 is 17 amino acids long. CDR1 KGHSH and CDR2 LQKENI come from the germline V gene. CDR3 nucleotides: TGTGCCAGCTCACCTACGACGGGACAGGGAAATCAAGAGACCCAGTACTTC. Translated: CASSPTTGQGNQETQYF.

This chain connects TRBV9 to TRBJ1-6; TRBD1 aligns across 9 bases. This CDR3 is built from 15 residues. In germline, CDR1 is SGDLS, CDR2 YYNGEE. Trimming cost V 4 bases and J 8 bases; bases outside gene matches: 7. Here the CDR3 reads CASSLGQGRHSPLHF. As DNA, the CDR3 is TGTGCCAGCAGCTTGGGACAGGGAAGGCATTCACCCCTCCACTTT.

The genes are TRBV11-2 and TRBJ2-1; D unresolved. The CDR3 runs to 14 residues. V lost 2 bases, J lost 5 bases, and 10 bases lay in between. Germline V gives CDR1 SGHAT, CDR2 FQNNGV. In nucleotides, the CDR3 is TGTGCCAGCAGCTTAAATCCGGGTCACAATGAGCAGTTCTTC. Amino acid sequence: CASSLNPGHNEQFF.

This rearrangement joins TRBV7-8 to TRBJ1-2; 8 bases agree with TRBD1. The CDR3 is made up of 14 amino acids. The V gene end was trimmed by 5 bases and the J gene end by 6 bases; junction bases not matched to a gene: 8. Germline V gene lookup returns CDR1 SGHVS and CDR2 FQNEAQ. The CDR3 DNA reads as TGTGCCAGCAGCCGCCGGGACAGGAGTAATGGCTACACCTTC. It specifies CASSRRDRSNGYTF.

The chain carries TRBV2 and TRBJ1-1; a weak D match, TRBD1 (6 bases). The V gene lost 8 bases and the J gene lost 1 base, with 14 bases spanning the gap. This CDR3 contains 14 residues. In germline, CDR1 is SNHLY, CDR2 FYNNEI. This CDR3 reads CASLGQNSNTEAFF. CDR3 in DNA: TGTGCCAGCCTAGGACAGAATTCGAACACTGAAGCTTTCTTT.

A single count supports this clone. This rearrangement joins TRBV24-1 to TRBJ1-2, with TRBD1 as a possible D gene (5 bases). CDR1 is KGHDR, CDR2 SFDVKD, per germline. The length of the CDR3 is 13 residues. The V end lost 7 bases, the J end lost 2 bases, and 10 bases lay between the germline ends. In DNA form, the CDR3 reads TGTGCCACCAGGGCCGGGGGGAACTATGGCTACACCTTC. This encodes CATRAGGNYGYTF.

J is TRBJ2-1 and V is TRBV29-1, with 7 bases that match TRBD1. Germline CDR1 and CDR2: SQVTM and ANQGSEA. Germline trimming cut 6 bases from V and 10 bases from J; bases unmatched to any gene: 9. The CDR3 sequence is 12 residues long. CDR3 residues: CSVDGTASEQFF. The DNA for the CDR3 is TGCAGCGTCGATGGGACAGCCAGCGAGCAGTTCTTC.

This clone was detected only a few times. The chain couples TRBV5-4 to TRBJ2-7; D not certain. This CDR3 spans 12 amino acids. V lost 3 bases, J lost 3 bases, and 7 bases lay in between. Germline CDR1 and CDR2: SGHNT and YYREEE (reference sequence). CDR3 amino acids: CASSSLNYEQYF. The CDR3 nucleotides are TGTGCCAGCAGCTCCTTAAACTACGAGCAGTACTTC.

As regards this clone: Other DNA variants within this sample encode the same CDR3. The rearrangement links TRBV5-1 to TRBJ1-3; D is ambiguous. This CDR3 is 15 amino acids long. The V gene lost 0 bases and the J gene lost 0 bases, with 7 bases spanning the gap. Germline lookup yields CDR1 SGHRS and CDR2 YFSETQ. The CDR3, as DNA: TGCGCCAGCAGCTTGGACTTGAGCTCTGGAAACACCATATATTTT. Its translation is CASSLDLSSGNTIYF.

The chain has TRBV2 and TRBJ2-3, with 8 positions matching TRBD2. The V gene end was trimmed by 4 bases and the J gene end by 4 bases; junction bases not matched to a gene: 1. CDR3 size: 13 residues. Looked up from germline, CDR1 is SNHLY and CDR2 is FYNNEI. The CDR3 coding sequence is TGTGCCAGCAGTGGACTAGCGCCAGATACGCAGTATTTT. Amino acid sequence: CASSGLAPDTQYF.

With respect to this clone: Other nucleotide sequences from this sample produce the same CDR3. The V and J genes are TRBV5-1 and TRBJ2-5; 10 bases agree with TRBD2. The CDR3 runs to 14 residues. From germline, CDR1 is SGHRS and CDR2 YFSETQ. V was clipped by 3 bases and J by 5 bases; unmatched bases: 4. In DNA form, the CDR3 reads TGCGCCAGCAGCTCAACTAGCGGGGACGAGACCCAGTACTTC. Protein sequence: CASSSTSGDETQYF.